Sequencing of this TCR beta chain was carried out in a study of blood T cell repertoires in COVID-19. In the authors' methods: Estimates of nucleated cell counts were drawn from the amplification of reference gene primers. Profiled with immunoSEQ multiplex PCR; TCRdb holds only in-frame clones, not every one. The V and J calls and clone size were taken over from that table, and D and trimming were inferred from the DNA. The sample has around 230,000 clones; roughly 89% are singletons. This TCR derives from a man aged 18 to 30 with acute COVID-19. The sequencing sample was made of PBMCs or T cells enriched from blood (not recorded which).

CDR3 nucleotides: TGTGCCAGCAGCCCGACTAGCGGGATTCCCACAGATACGCAGTATTTT. Amino acids: CASSPTSGIPTDTQYF. This chain uses TRBV7-2 with TRBJ2-3; TRBD2 matches 11 bases. The junction had 6 bases not matched to a gene; V was cut back by 5 bases and J by 2 bases. The CDR3 length is 16 residues. Germline V gene data show CDR1 as SGHTA and CDR2 as FQGNSA.